The clone carrying this T cell receptor (beta chain) was found many times. V shed 3 bases and J 5 bases; nucleotides not matched to a gene: 6. This CDR3 comprises 15 residues. A second PCR, run for about 7 to 11 cycles, used a sample-barcoded 5' primer plus a J-beta primer mix. TCRdb independently ran MiXCR on the 5' RACE reads; one entry per CDR3 protein. Among some 1.7 million distinct CDR3 sequences listed, under 30% were seen once. The sample comes from a study of blood T cells in healthy people across ages. The sample was blood. The V and J genes are TRBV12-3 or TRBV12-4 and TRBJ2-7; 11 bases align to TRBD1. This sequence originates from a woman aged 25 to 39 in good health. The CDR3: CASSFGQGALDEQYF. In nucleotides, the CDR3 is TGTGCCAGCAGTTTCGGACAGGGGGCGCTGGACGAGCAGTACTTC.